This T cell receptor beta chain was observed in a study of cytomegalovirus exposure and HLA in healthy donors. The sample holds a few counts of this clone. Its specificity is not known. The germline gives CDR1 LGHNA, CDR2 YSLEER. The CDR3 totals 15 residues. Trimming took 0 bases from V and 9 from J, leaving 12 bases between them. The PCR employed 60 Vbeta primers together with 13 Jbeta primers. Sequencing used immunoSEQ multiplex PCR; TCRdb keeps in-frame clones, though not all of them. This repertoire shows approximately 200,000 clones, approximately 84% found once; its top ten account for 4.5% to 7.5%. Study outcomes and limitations: A later analysis showed TCR association rates differing by HLA locus, peaking at DRB1 and lowest at HLA-C. Earlier analysis found most TCR beta V segments productive about 87% or about 30% of the time. There were a few CMV-associated chains whose specificity for CMV antigens was confirmed in vitro.

The chain has TRBV4-3 and TRBJ1-6, with D maybe TRBD1 (5 bases). The sequencing sample was made of PBMCs. This clonotype was obtained from a woman aged 25-40 years in good health and CMV-seropositive. Here the CDR3 DNA reads TGCGCCAGCAGCCAAGATCGGGGGAAAGGTTCACCCCTCCACTTT. This encodes CASSQDRGKGSPLHF.